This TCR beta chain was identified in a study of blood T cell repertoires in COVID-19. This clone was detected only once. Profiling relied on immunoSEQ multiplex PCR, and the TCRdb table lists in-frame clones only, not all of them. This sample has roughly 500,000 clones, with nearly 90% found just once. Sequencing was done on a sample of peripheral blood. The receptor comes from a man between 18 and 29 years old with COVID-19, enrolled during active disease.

The CDR3 nucleotides are TGTGCCACCAGTGATCTGGGGGCTAGCGGGACCGATGAGCAGTTCTTC. Translation: CATSDLGASGTDEQFF. The chain has TRBV24-1 and TRBJ2-1, with 9 bases fitting TRBD2. After removal of 3 bases from V and 8 bases from J, the junction contained 10 bases not matched to a gene. The germline V gene has CDR1 KGHDR and CDR2 SFDVKD. The CDR3 spans 16 residues.